This T cell receptor beta chain stems from a study of Graves' ophthalmopathy and Graves' hyperthyroidism. Overall study: The stable label applied to hyperthyroidism with no ophthalmopathy within 18 months of follow-up. Regarding the study as a whole: A 13-signature model separated ophthalmopathy from stable hyperthyroidism, about 88% sensitivity, around 79% specificity. Blood contained most expanded thyroid clonotypes exceeding 0.001 frequency. Ophthalmopathy progression predictions by the model showed approximately 75% specificity and about 68% sensitivity.

Investigators amplified TCR beta CDR3 regions from RNA transcripts. HTBI-primed RT-PCR formed the first round, and a multiplex PCR formed the second. TCRdb processed the multiplex PCR reads anew with MiXCR; each CDR3 protein has one entry. This sample has over a million distinct CDR3 sequences; 35% to 45% occur once, and the top ten carry around 10%. This CDR3 contains 14 residues. V was shortened by 3 bases and J by 2 bases, with 11 bases between the two germline ends. CDR1 is DFQATT, CDR2 SNEGSKA, per germline (reference sequence). There are many counts of this clonotype. Its matching antigen is unknown.

The chain links TRBV20-1 to TRBJ1-5; no clear D. The sample comprised peripheral blood or thyroid tissue (not recorded which). The sequence derives from an adult man with Graves' hyperthyroidism. CDR3 sequence reads: CSASDVGGNQPQHF. CDR3 DNA: TGCAGTGCTAGTGATGTTGGGGGCAATCAGCCCCAGCATTTT.